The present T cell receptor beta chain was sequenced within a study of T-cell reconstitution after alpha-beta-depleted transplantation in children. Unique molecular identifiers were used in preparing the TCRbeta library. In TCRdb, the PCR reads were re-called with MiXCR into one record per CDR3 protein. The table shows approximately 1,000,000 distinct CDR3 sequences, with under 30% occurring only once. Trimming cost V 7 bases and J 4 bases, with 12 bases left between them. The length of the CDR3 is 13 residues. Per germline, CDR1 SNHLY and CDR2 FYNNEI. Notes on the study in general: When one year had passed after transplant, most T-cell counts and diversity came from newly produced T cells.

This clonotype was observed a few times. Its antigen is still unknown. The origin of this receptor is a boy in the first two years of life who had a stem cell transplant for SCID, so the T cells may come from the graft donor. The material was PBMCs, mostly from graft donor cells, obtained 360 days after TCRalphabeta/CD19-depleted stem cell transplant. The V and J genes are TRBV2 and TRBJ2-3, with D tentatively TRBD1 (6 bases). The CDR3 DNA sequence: TGTGCCAGCACTACGGACAGCCCAGATACGCAGTATTTT. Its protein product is CASTTDSPDTQYF.